Sequencing of this T cell receptor (beta chain) was carried out in a study of regulatory T cells in long-lasting Graves disease. For the study at large: Graves' patients, newly diagnosed, had taken antithyroid drugs under 3 months.

The CDR3 spans 18 residues. CDR1 and CDR2 (germline): LNHNV, YYDKDF (reference sequence). Trimming cost V 0 bases and J 4 bases; bases outside gene matches: 12. The time point was: newly diagnosed GD, antithyroid drugs for less than 3 months. RNA extracted from PBMCs served as the sequencing template. Details on this clonotype: Its matching antigen is unknown.

TCR beta libraries were built with iRepertoire HTBI primers and Arm-PCR of CDR3 regions. TCRdb reprocessed the multiplex PCR reads with MiXCR, giving one entry per CDR3 protein. Among some 250,000 distinct CDR3 sequences listed, 20% were seen once. Findings and limits, study-wide: Because few samples were included, accuracy may have been lower. Repertoires from persistent disease leaned toward TRBV28, TRBJ1-2 and TRBJ2-5.

This chain connects TRBV15 to TRBJ1-2; 9 nucleotides agree with TRBD1. The input for sequencing was peripheral blood mononuclear cells (PBMCs), taken at new diagnosis, from a patient treated with antithyroid drugs. The TCR originated in a female donor with Graves disease. This chain's CDR3 is CATSRDLSQGAEVYGYTF. The CDR3 bases are TGTGCCACCAGCAGAGACTTATCACAGGGGGCCGAGGTCTATGGCTACACCTTC.